The 25 T cell receptor beta chains below were found in one sample sequenced in a study of blood T cells in healthy people across ages. A second PCR of about 6 to 11 cycles used a sample-barcoded 5' primer and a J-beta primer mix. One entry per CDR3 protein, called by TCRdb with MiXCR from the 5' RACE reads. The sample carries roughly 640,000 distinct CDR3 sequences, 25% to 35% recorded once. The sample taken for sequencing was blood. These receptors were taken from a woman aged 80 or over in good health.

The rearrangement uses TRBV4-2 and TRBJ1-1, with D maybe TRBD1 (6 bases). Looked up from germline, CDR1 is LGHNA and CDR2 is YNFKEQ. Trimming took 4 bases from V and 1 from J, leaving 19 bases between them. This CDR3 has 17 amino acids. The CDR3, as DNA: TGTGCCAGCAGCCGATCAAGTCAGGGGTCTCCGAACACTGAAGCTTTCTTT. Translating it yields CASSRSSQGSPNTEAFF.

The V gene is TRBV7-2, the J gene TRBJ2-7; a weak D match, TRBD2 (6 bases). Trimming removed 8 bases from V and 7 bases from J, with 12 bases in between. There are 11 residues in the CDR3. Germline V gene data show CDR1 as SGHTA and CDR2 as FQGNSA. CDR3 coding DNA: TGTGCCAGCGGCAGACTAGGGGAGCAGTACTTC. It translates to CASGRLGEQYF.

For this clonotype: A single base separates this from a much larger clone, so it may be a read error. The chain joins TRBV11-2 to TRBJ1-2, with a possible D match to TRBD1 (5 bases). The germline CDR1 and CDR2 sequences are SGHAT and FQNNGV. V was trimmed by 0 bases and J by 8 bases, leaving 16 bases between them. This CDR3 has 15 amino acids. The CDR3 region is CASSLDPVRGYGYTF. DNA for the CDR3: TGTGCCAGCAGCTTAGATCCAGTACGGGGGTACGGCTACACCTTC.

With respect to this clonotype: A much larger clone differs from this one at a single base, so this may be a read error. This rearrangement joins TRBV18 to TRBJ2-5; no clear D. Germline values: CDR1 KGHSH, CDR2 LQKENI. The CDR3 length is 12 residues. The CDR3 DNA is TGTGCCAGCTCCACGTACCAAGAGGCCCAGTACTTC. It encodes CASSTYQEAQYF. The full variable domain, its missing parts supplied by reference TRBV18 and TRBJ2-5, is NAGVMQNPRHLVRRRGQEARLRCSPMKGHSHVYWYRQLPEEGLKFMVYLQKENIIDESGMPKERFSAEFPKEGPSILRIQQVVRGDSAAYFCASSTYQEAQYFGPGTRLLVL.

In this sample, this clonotype turned up many times. V gene TRBV7-3 combines with J gene TRBJ1-1; D ambiguous. V dropped 1 base and J dropped 0 bases, with 12 bases sitting between them. Germline V lookup: CDR1 SGHTA, CDR2 FQGTGA. This CDR3 comprises 16 residues. The CDR3 reads CASSLRAGSMNTEAFF. Written as DNA, the CDR3 is TGTGCCAGCAGCTTAAGGGCAGGCAGCATGAACACTGAAGCTTTCTTT.

The chain links TRBV7-6 to TRBJ2-1; 9 bases agree with TRBD2. Germline V lookup: CDR1 SGHVS, CDR2 FNYEAQ. There are 16 residues in the CDR3. The trim removed 1 base at V and 9 bases at J, leaving 10 bases unmatched. The CDR3 spells CASSLGVAGEAVEQFF. Written as DNA, the CDR3 is TGTGCCAGCAGCTTAGGGGTAGCGGGGGAAGCGGTTGAGCAGTTCTTC. Full variable domain (rest looked up from reference TRBV7-6 and TRBJ2-1): GAGVSQSPRYKVTKRGQDVALRCDPISGHVSLYWYRQALGQGPEFLTYFNYEAQQDKSGLPNDRFSAERPEGSISTLTIQRTEQRDSAMYRCASSLGVAGEAVEQFFGPGTRLTVL.

This clonotype was counted ten times or more. The chain has TRBV29-1 and TRBJ1-2; maybe TRBD1 (5 bases). V lost 7 bases and J lost 4, with 10 bases in between. In germline, CDR1 is SQVTM, CDR2 ANQGSEA. This CDR3 has 11 residues. CDR3 DNA sequence: TGCAGCGACGGGGGATCCTATGGCTACACCTTC. Translating it yields CSDGGSYGYTF.

Many counts were recorded for this clonotype. The chain couples TRBV10-3 to TRBJ1-6; D unresolved. Germline loops: CDR1 ENHRY, CDR2 SYGVKD. CDR3 length equals 13 residues. The V end was cut by 3 bases, the J end by 7 bases, with 7 bases between. The CDR3, as DNA: TGTGCCATCAGTGACACGCAGAATTCACCCCTCCACTTT. It is translated as CAISDTQNSPLHF.

This clonotype was counted ten times or more. V gene TRBV15 combines with J gene TRBJ1-5, with 8 bases aligning to TRBD1. Per the germline V gene, CDR1 is LNHNV and CDR2 is YYDKDF (reference sequence). Losses at the gene ends were 5 bases for V and 4 bases for J; bases not matched to a gene: 7. CDR3 length equals 15 residues. The CDR3 is CATSLDRAGNQPQHF. The CDR3 bases are TGTGCCACCAGCCTGGACAGGGCCGGGAATCAGCCCCAGCATTTT.

Concerning this clonotype itself: One base away lies a much larger clone, so this may be a sequencing read error. This rearrangement joins TRBV12-3 or TRBV12-4 to TRBJ2-5; 7 nucleotides line up with TRBD2. CDR3 size: 16 residues. V was clipped by 6 bases and J by 11 bases; unmatched bases: 21. In DNA, the CDR3 is TGTGCCAGCAGCCCTCGGGGACTACTCACGGCCAATGAGCAGTACTTC. This gives the protein CASSPRGLLTANEQYF.

V and J are TRBV6-1 and TRBJ2-1; D uncertain. The CDR3 consists of 13 residues. CDR1 and CDR2 (germline): MNHNS, SASEGT. V was trimmed by 10 bases and J by 0 bases, leaving 10 bases between them. The DNA of the CDR3 is TGTGCCATTAGGAGTAGCTCCTACAATGAGCAGTTCTTC. Translation: CAIRSSSYNEQFF.

The chain combines TRBV6-5 with TRBJ1-1; 9 positions agree with TRBD1. The CDR3 runs 16 residues. Germline CDR1 MNHEY, CDR2 SVGAGI. With 2 bases clipped from V and 4 bases from J, the junction kept 8 bases outside the gene matches. CDR3: CASSYVQGAGGTEAFF. The CDR3 nucleotides are TGTGCCAGCAGTTACGTACAGGGGGCTGGAGGCACTGAAGCTTTCTTT.

V usage is TRBV6-4 and J usage is TRBJ2-1; D is unclear. V was shortened by 4 bases and J by 6 bases, with 19 bases between the two germline ends. CDR1 is MRHNA and CDR2 is SNTAGT in the germline V gene. This CDR3 has 16 amino acids. The CDR3 DNA reads TGTGCCAGCAGTGCACACCGTGCGCCGCCTGGCAATGAGCAGTTCTTC. This sequence encodes CASSAHRAPPGNEQFF.

This clonotype was seen many times. The V call is TRBV5-1, the J call TRBJ2-6; D is uncertain. The germline V gene encodes CDR1 SGHRS and CDR2 YFSETQ. V gave up 0 bases and J gave up 0 bases, with 10 bases separating them. This CDR3 region has 17 residues. CDR3 in DNA: TGCGCCAGCAGCTTGGTGGTCCGCCCCTCTGGGGCCAACGTCCTGACTTTC. This encodes CASSLVVRPSGANVLTF.

This clonotype came up a few times. The V and J genes are TRBV19 and TRBJ1-2; a weak D match, TRBD1 (6 bases). Trimming removed 5 bases from V and 2 bases from J, with 12 bases in between. Germline CDR1 and CDR2: LNHDA and SQIVND (reference sequence). The CDR3 has 14 residues. This CDR3 reads CASSRQERNYGYTF. CDR3 in DNA: TGTGCCAGTAGTCGACAGGAGCGAAACTATGGCTACACCTTC.

This chain uses TRBV5-6 with TRBJ2-3; a weak D match, TRBD1 (6 bases). V gave up 0 bases and J gave up 6 bases, with 14 bases separating them. The CDR3 covers 15 residues. Germline CDR1 and CDR2: SGHDT and YYEEEE. CDR3 loop: CASSLEPGAWDTQYF. CDR3 sequence (DNA): TGTGCCAGCAGCTTGGAGCCAGGGGCCTGGGATACGCAGTATTTT.

Many counts were recorded for this clonotype. The chain employs TRBV4-2 and TRBJ2-4, with D uncertain. The CDR3 has 13 amino acids. Germline-derived CDR1 and CDR2 are LGHNA and YNFKEQ. The V gene lost 0 bases and the J gene lost 9 bases, with 9 bases spanning the gap. In nucleotides, the CDR3 is TGTGCCAGCAGCCAAGACGGCCGCGGCATTCAGTACTTC. It translates to CASSQDGRGIQYF.

On this clonotype: A much more abundant neighbour one base away suggests this may be a read error. It is likely a read error, because the conserved phenylalanine at the end of the CDR3 is missing. The rearrangement uses TRBV4-2 and TRBJ1-2; D not certain. The CDR3 spans 13 residues. V lost 4 bases to trimming and J lost 4 bases, with 10 bases between them. In germline, CDR1 is LGHNA, CDR2 YNFKEQ. CDR3 nucleotides: TGTGCCAGCAGCCCCATGGGTTCCTATGGCTACACCCTC. It yields the protein CASSPMGSYGYTL.

This clonotype was counted at least ten times. V gene TRBV11-2 combines with J gene TRBJ2-1; possible D gene TRBD1, 6 bases. The V end lost 5 bases, the J end lost 4 bases, and 15 bases lay between the germline ends. The CDR3 is 15 residues long. CDR1 SGHAT and CDR2 FQNNGV come from the germline V gene. CDR3 amino acids: CASSPLEGVYNEQFF. CDR3 coding DNA: TGTGCCAGCAGCCCCCTAGAGGGGGTATACAATGAGCAGTTCTTC.

The table lists this clonotype with many counts. Here the CDR3 DNA reads TGCGCCAGCAGCTCGGCCGGGGCTTCGAACACTGAAGCTTTCTTT. Protein: CASSSAGASNTEAFF. The chain employs TRBV5-1 and TRBJ1-1, with D maybe TRBD1 (5 bases). The germline V gene encodes CDR1 SGHRS and CDR2 YFSETQ. The CDR3 covers 15 residues. V shed 3 bases and J shed 1 base, with 13 bases lying between them.

This clonotype was picked up one time. This may arise from a read error, as a much more abundant clone is one base away. This rearrangement joins TRBV7-8 to TRBJ1-5; D might be TRBD1 (5 bases). Trimming pared 0 bases from V and 0 bases from J, leaving 6 bases between. Per germline, CDR1 SGHVS and CDR2 FQNEAQ. There are 15 residues in the CDR3. CDR3: CASSLAGRSNQPQHF. The CDR3 nucleotides read TGTGCCAGCAGCTTAGCGGGGCGTAGCAATCAGCCCCAGCATTTT.

At least ten counts were recorded for this clonotype. This chain joins TRBV2 and TRBJ2-7, with 8 positions matching TRBD2. CDR1 is SNHLY, CDR2 FYNNEI, per germline. The CDR3 runs to 15 residues. Trimming removed 4 bases from V and 6 bases from J; junction bases left unmatched: 11. For the CDR3, the DNA is TGTGCCAGCAGTGTGTCTAGCGGGCCATCGCTCGAGCAGTACTTC. This encodes CASSVSSGPSLEQYF.

This clonotype turned up a few times. It may be a read error: a sequence one base away is much more abundant. The chain carries TRBV20-1 and TRBJ2-7; D not certain. Germline V gene data show CDR1 as DFQATT and CDR2 as SNEGSKA (reference sequence). The germline V and J ends were trimmed by 3 bases and 7 bases, with 13 bases remaining between them. CDR3 length: 12 amino acids. In DNA, the CDR3 is TGCAGTGCTAGTAATGTGAACAATGAGCAGTACTTC. It is translated as CSASNVNNEQYF.

Concerning this clonotype itself: This may come from a read error, since a much larger clone is one base off. The V and J genes are TRBV7-8 and TRBJ2-5; 7 nucleotides match TRBD2. The germline CDR1 and CDR2 sequences are SGHVS and FQNEAQ. J lost 4 bases, V lost 11 bases, and 13 bases had no gene match. The CDR3 runs 14 residues. CDR3 coding DNA: TGTGCCGGCGACCGGGGGGAGGAGAGAGAGACCCAGTACTTC. This codes for CAGDRGEERETQYF.

Worth noting for this clonotype: At one of its ends the junction is not consistent with the germline gene, which may arise from a read error. The chain couples TRBV6-2 or TRBV6-3 to TRBJ2-7, with TRBD2 matching 7 bases. From germline, CDR1 is MNHEY and CDR2 SVGEGT. The CDR3 has 14 amino acids. This chain's CDR3 is CAGRTGTILVEQYF. DNA for the CDR3: TGTGCCGGCAGGACCGGGACTATCCTTGTGGAGCAGTACTTC.